This T cell receptor (beta chain) is from a study of blood T cell repertoires in COVID-19. About the study: Acute and convalescent COVID-19 samples came from the United States, Italy and Spain. Sources were T cells, B-cell-depleted T cells, or PBMCs; the material itself was cDNA or gDNA.

Original analysis: Cell counts per sample came from amplifying reference gene primers. The data were produced by immunoSEQ multiplex PCR, yet TCRdb's version contains in-frame clones alone and is incomplete. V, J and clone size were drawn from that table, and D and trimming were deduced from the DNA. The data hold about 100,000 clones, with roughly 79% observed a single time. The CDR3 runs 15 residues. Germline V lookup: CDR1 MNHEY, CDR2 SVGAGI. Trimming removed 6 bases at V and 4 bases at J, with 13 bases between. Sequencing was performed on peripheral blood. The chain uses TRBV6-5 and TRBJ2-6, with a possible D match to TRBD1 (6 bases). The receptor was derived from a woman in her 70s with acute or convalescent COVID-19. The CDR3 reads CASRQGLSGANVLTF. Written as DNA, the CDR3 is TGTGCCAGCAGACAGGGTCTGTCCGGGGCCAACGTCCTGACTTTC.